Shown below are 8 T cell receptor beta chains from a single sample sequenced in a study of blood T cells in healthy people across ages. A sample-barcoded 5' primer and a J-beta primer mix were used in a second PCR of roughly 7 to 11 cycles. MiXCR was run by TCRdb on the 5' RACE reads, yielding one entry per CDR3 protein. The sample lists about 570,000 distinct CDR3 sequences, roughly 28% occurring once. Input material: blood. Source of these receptors: a woman in her 70s in good health.

This clonotype occurred a few times. The genes are TRBV20-1 and TRBJ2-5, with D perhaps matching TRBD2 (5 bases). V was trimmed by 3 bases and J by 0 bases, leaving 17 bases between them. The CDR3 runs 16 residues. The germline CDR1 and CDR2 sequences are DFQATT and SNEGSKA (reference sequence). The CDR3 DNA reads TGCAGTGCTAGGATTGGACTCATAGGTTACCAAGAGACCCAGTACTTC. Amino acid sequence: CSARIGLIGYQETQYF.

The V call is TRBV6-5, the J call TRBJ2-5, with D possibly matching TRBD2 (5 bases). The J call may be mistaken, given a closer DNA end match to TRBJ2-7. The CDR3 contains 15 residues. CDR1 and CDR2 from the germline V gene are MNHEY and SVGAGI. For the CDR3, the DNA is TGTGCCAGCAGTTACCGAGAATCCGGGGCCTACGAGCAGTACTTC. It translates to CASSYRESGAYEQYF.

The chain joins TRBV2 to TRBJ2-1; D is undetermined. TRBJ2-5 matches the DNA end more closely, so the J call is doubtful. The CDR3 totals 15 residues. Germline V gene sequence: CDR1 SNHLY, CDR2 FYNNEI. CDR3 region: CASSEEGSGGETQYF. In DNA, the CDR3 is TGTGCCAGCAGTGAAGAGGGCTCGGGTGGAGAGACCCAGTACTTC.

The V gene is TRBV19, the J gene TRBJ2-1; 11 bases match TRBD2. CDR3 length equals 15 residues. The trim removed 5 bases at V and 9 bases at J, leaving 9 bases unmatched. From germline, CDR1 is LNHDA and CDR2 SQIVND (reference sequence). The CDR3 DNA sequence: TGTGCCAGTAGTGTCCTAGCGGGGGGACCAGGTGAGCAGTTCTTC. Its translation: CASSVLAGGPGEQFF.

V is TRBV6-2 or TRBV6-3 and J is TRBJ2-7; maybe TRBD1 (5 bases). Deletions cut 5 bases from V and 6 bases from J, with 20 bases between. Germline V gene sequence: CDR1 MNHEY, CDR2 SVGEGT. The CDR3 has 15 residues. CDR3 in amino acids: CASSSLRDPRREQYF. CDR3 sequence (DNA): TGTGCCAGCAGTAGCCTCAGGGATCCCCGTCGCGAGCAGTACTTC.

V and J are TRBV5-1 and TRBJ1-1; possibly TRBD1 for D (5 bases). In germline, CDR1 is SGHRS, CDR2 YFSETQ. Trimming left V 0 bases short and J 5 bases short, with 11 bases between. The CDR3 length is 14 residues. CDR3 DNA: TGCGCCAGCAGCTTGGAGAACTGGGGGACTGAAGCTTTCTTT. Translated: CASSLENWGTEAFF.

This clonotype appeared many times. The rearrangement joins TRBV6-2 or TRBV6-3 to TRBJ2-5; no definite D call. V was clipped by 2 bases and J by 2 bases, with 12 bases between them. CDR1 and CDR2 from the germline V gene are MNHEY and SVGEGT. The CDR3 totals 15 residues. In DNA form, the CDR3 reads TGTGCCAGCAGTTACGGTCGCAGCCCTCAAGAGACCCAGTACTTC. Its protein product is CASSYGRSPQETQYF.

This clonotype was seen at least ten times. The chain employs TRBV29-1 and TRBJ2-5; the D call may be TRBD1 or TRBD2 (5 bases each). V lost 6 bases and J 3 bases, leaving 8 bases between the germline ends. CDR1 SQVTM and CDR2 ANQGSEA come from the germline V gene. The length of the CDR3 is 11 residues. The CDR3 DNA reads TGCAGCGTGGGGACGGAAGAGACCCAGTACTTC. Translating gives CSVGTEETQYF.